This TCR beta chain was found in a study of blood T cell repertoires in COVID-19. As for the study in general: The United States, Italy and Spain provided the acute and convalescent COVID-19 samples.

The age range of participants was about 18 to 95 years, with residence in about two dozen US areas. Researchers sorted participants into cohorts using their self-reported clinical history. Original processing notes: Estimation of nucleated cell counts relied on the amplification of reference gene primers. Sequencing used immunoSEQ multiplex PCR; TCRdb keeps in-frame clones, though not all of them. For V, J and clone size, that table is used; D and trimming come from the DNA. The sample lists roughly 250,000 clones, approximately 88% occurring once. The germline gives CDR1 MNHEY, CDR2 SVGAGI. Between the trimmed V and J ends, which lost 2 bases and 2 bases, there was a span of 10 bases. The CDR3 is made up of 15 amino acids.

The specimen sequenced was PBMCs or T cells enriched from blood (not recorded which). This chain uses TRBV6-5 with TRBJ1-3; D is ambiguous. The TCR was taken from a woman in her forties with acute COVID-19. CDR3 amino acids: CASSYPQVTGNTIYF. Written as DNA, the CDR3 is TGTGCCAGCAGTTACCCCCAGGTGACTGGAAACACCATATATTTT.